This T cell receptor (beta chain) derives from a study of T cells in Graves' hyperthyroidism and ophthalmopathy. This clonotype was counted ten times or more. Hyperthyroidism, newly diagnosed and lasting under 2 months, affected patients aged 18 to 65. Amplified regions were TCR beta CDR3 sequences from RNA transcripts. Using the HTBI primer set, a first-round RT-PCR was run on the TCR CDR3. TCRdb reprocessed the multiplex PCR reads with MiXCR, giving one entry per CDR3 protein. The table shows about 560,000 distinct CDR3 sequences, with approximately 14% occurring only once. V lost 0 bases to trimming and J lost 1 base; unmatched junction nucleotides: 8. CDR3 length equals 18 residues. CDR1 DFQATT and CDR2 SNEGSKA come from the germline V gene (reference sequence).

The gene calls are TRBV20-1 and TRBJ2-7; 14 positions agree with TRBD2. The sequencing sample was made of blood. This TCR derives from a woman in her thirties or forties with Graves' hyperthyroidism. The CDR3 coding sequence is TGCAGTGCTAGAGATCGGGGGACTAGCGGGAGAGAATCCTACGAGCAGTACTTC. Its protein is CSARDRGTSGRESYEQYF.